This section outlines one T cell receptor beta chain sequence together with its context. Its antigen remains unknown. Profiled with immunoSEQ multiplex PCR; TCRdb holds only in-frame clones, not every one. The sample records some 130,000 clones, 80% to 95% being singletons. The data derive from a study of T cell responses to AZD1222 COVID-19 vaccine. General study findings and limits: Vaccine-associated CD4 TCRs spanned spike, dominant at 160-218 and 743-854. Rises in breadth and depth of Spike-specific TCRs came after two AZD1222 doses. Of the AZD1222 recipients, only 5 to 7 were seropositive at baseline.

CDR1 is SQVTM and CDR2 is ANQGSEA in the germline V gene. J lost 4 bases, V lost 4 bases, and 12 bases had no gene match. The CDR3 consists of 15 residues. Material: peripheral blood, obtained on day 0 of AZD1222 vaccination. The V and J genes are TRBV29-1 and TRBJ1-2; 7 bases are a match to TRBD1. The sequence was collected from an adult in good health. The CDR3 nucleotides are TGCAGCGTTGCGGGACAGAGACTTTCGGGCTATGGCTACACCTTC. Protein: CSVAGQRLSGYGYTF.